This TCR beta chain was identified in a study of shared clonotypes between healthy human individuals. General study results and limits: Generally, naive subsets came out with larger estimated richness than memory subsets. Relative to clonotypes present in all four donors, those not shared had lower generation probabilities.

Authors' methods: There were no quality scores in the junction-only immunoSEQ sequences, so filtering differed. Profiled with immunoSEQ multiplex PCR; TCRdb holds only in-frame clones, not every one. The V and J calls and clone size come from that table; D and trimming were worked out from the DNA. Here the sample spans about 820,000 clones, roughly 92% being singletons. The CDR3 spans 16 residues. The ends lost 5 bases at V and 4 bases at J; junction bases unmatched: 6. CDR1 is MNHEY and CDR2 is SMNVEV in the germline V gene (reference sequence). Comments on this clone: What it binds is unknown.

Naivety among CD8 cells was defined by CD45RO negativity and positive CCR7 selection, thereby excluding terminally differentiated effector memory CD45RA+ cells. This TCR came from a man younger than 45 in good health. Sequencing input: naive CD8+ T cells sorted from blood. The chain couples TRBV27 to TRBJ2-1; TRBD2 aligns across 12 bases. The CDR3 DNA sequence: TGTGCCAGCAGTCCAACCGGGACTAGCGGGTACAATGAGCAGTTCTTC. Translating gives CASSPTGTSGYNEQFF.